This T cell receptor (beta chain) derives from a study of brain T cells in children with intractable seizures. Overall study results and limits: Absence of clones before surgery may stem from lower sequencing depth.

The CDR3 sequence is 17 residues long. Trimming left V 0 bases short and J 0 bases short, with 12 bases between. Germline V lookup: CDR1 MGHRA, CDR2 YSYEKL. Comments on this clone: Its antigen is currently unknown.

TCRdb's copy holds only in-frame clones and misses some; the assay was immunoSEQ multiplex PCR. The sample includes just under 65,000 clones, roughly 95% of them seen just once. V and J are TRBV4-1 and TRBJ1-5; D is uncertain. The source was peripheral blood, collected at surgery. The sequence was collected from a boy in the first two years of life with focal cortical dysplasia and intractable seizures. The CDR3 coding sequence is TGCGCCAGCAGCCAAGATCCCCCATCCCCTAGCAATCAGCCCCAGCATTTT. This encodes CASSQDPPSPSNQPQHF.